This is a list of T cell receptor beta chains from one sample in a study of neurological immune-mediated disorders. TCRdb called the 5' RACE reads again in MiXCR, with one record for every CDR3 protein. The sample holds approximately 70,000 distinct CDR3 sequences, about 4% seen once. The sample comprised PBMCs. Receptors were obtained from a man aged 25 to 45 with multiple sclerosis. Both conserved end residues are part of each CDR3. Fields, in order: CDR3 DNA, CDR3 protein, CDR3 length, clone size, D gene, V gene, J gene. D genes are given only for firm matches. Some rows mark clone size as missing; the rest say once, few, many or name a class of expanded clone.

CDR3nt: TGCAGTGCAAACCGGGACAGGTATCTAAATGAGCAGTTCTTC
CDR3aa: CSANRDRYLNEQFF
len: 14
abundance: many
d_gene: TRBD1
v_gene: TRBV20-1
j_gene: TRBJ2-1

CDR3nt: TGCGCCAGCAGCTTGGGGTCAGGGATTTACACTGAAGCTTTCTTT
CDR3aa: CASSLGSGIYTEAFF
len: 15
abundance: many
d_gene: -
v_gene: TRBV5-1
j_gene: TRBJ1-1

CDR3nt: TGTGCCAGCAGCTCGACTAGCGGGCTTTCCTACGAGCAGTACTTC
CDR3aa: CASSSTSGLSYEQYF
len: 15
abundance: many
d_gene: TRBD2
v_gene: TRBV7-2
j_gene: TRBJ2-7

CDR3nt: TGCAGTGCTAGAGTTCGGCGGGGGGGCTACAATGAGCAGTTCTTC
CDR3aa: CSARVRRGGYNEQFF
len: 15
abundance: many
d_gene: TRBD2
v_gene: TRBV20-1
j_gene: TRBJ2-1

CDR3nt: TGTGCCAGCAGCTTTTATGGTGGCAGCTACACCGGGGAGCTGTTTTTT
CDR3aa: CASSFYGGSYTGELFF
len: 16
abundance: many
d_gene: -
v_gene: TRBV5-6
j_gene: TRBJ2-2

CDR3nt: TGCAGTGCTCCCGGGACAGGGGGCACTGAAGCTTTCTTT
CDR3aa: CSAPGTGGTEAFF
len: 13
abundance: -
d_gene: TRBD1
v_gene: TRBV20-1
j_gene: TRBJ1-1

CDR3nt: TGTGCCACCAGCAGAACCCAGGGGTTCCAAGAGACCCAGTACTTC
CDR3aa: CATSRTQGFQETQYF
len: 15
abundance: many
d_gene: -
v_gene: TRBV15
j_gene: TRBJ2-5

CDR3nt: TGTGCCAGCAGACAGCCCCCGGAAGATACGCAGTATTTT
CDR3aa: CASRQPPEDTQYF
len: 13
abundance: many
d_gene: -
v_gene: TRBV6-2/TRBV6-3
j_gene: TRBJ2-3

CDR3nt: TGTGCCAGCAGCTCTAATGGACAGGGGGCCTACGAGCAGTACTTC
CDR3aa: CASSSNGQGAYEQYF
len: 15
abundance: many
d_gene: TRBD1
v_gene: TRBV5-6
j_gene: TRBJ2-7

CDR3nt: TGCAGCGTTTCACCGGGACAGGGGGCGGAGACCCAGTACTTC
CDR3aa: CSVSPGQGAETQYF
len: 14
abundance: many
d_gene: TRBD1
v_gene: TRBV29-1
j_gene: TRBJ2-5

CDR3nt: TGCGCCAGCAGTGAGTTTTTGACTAGCGGGTTTTACGAGCAGTACTTC
CDR3aa: CASSEFLTSGFYEQYF
len: 16
abundance: once
d_gene: TRBD2
v_gene: TRBV10-1
j_gene: TRBJ2-7

CDR3nt: TGTGCCAGCAGCCCACGGGACAGGGCAGATACGCAGTATTTT
CDR3aa: CASSPRDRADTQYF
len: 14
abundance: many
d_gene: TRBD1
v_gene: TRBV3-1
j_gene: TRBJ2-3

CDR3nt: TGCGCCAGCAGCTACAAGCGGGGGGGAGTACACGAGCAGTACTTC
CDR3aa: CASSYKRGGVHEQYF
len: 15
abundance: many
d_gene: TRBD2
v_gene: TRBV5-1
j_gene: TRBJ2-7

CDR3nt: TGCAGTGCCCATAGAAAGGGAGAGCAGTTCTTC
CDR3aa: CSAHRKGEQFF
len: 11
abundance: many
d_gene: -
v_gene: TRBV20-1
j_gene: TRBJ2-1

CDR3nt: TGTGCCAGCAGCCCCGGACTAGCGGGGAGCACAGATACGCAGTATTTT
CDR3aa: CASSPGLAGSTDTQYF
len: 16
abundance: many
d_gene: TRBD2
v_gene: TRBV9
j_gene: TRBJ2-3